This T cell receptor (beta chain) was sequenced in a study of graft-versus-host responses after intestinal transplantation. Points from the study as a whole: The authors found GvH clones in recipient marrow, some appearing first in ileum or blood.

This clone is a singleton in its sample. Its antigen is not known. The data were produced by immunoSEQ multiplex PCR, yet TCRdb's version contains in-frame clones alone and is incomplete. The data contain some 87,000 clones, around nine tenths of them singletons. V dropped 4 bases and J dropped 0; count of bases not matched to a gene: 6. Germline CDR1 SGHRS, CDR2 YFSETQ. CDR3 size: 15 residues. The rearrangement links TRBV5-1 to TRBJ2-7, with 8 bases matching TRBD2. The sample in question was unstimulated CD4+ T cells sorted from spleen or lymph node cells, obtained before intestinal transplant. This clonotype was obtained from a human donor who received an intestinal transplant. The CDR3 DNA reads as TGCGCCAGCAGCAAGACTAGCGTGAGCTCCTACGAGCAGTACTTC. Encoded protein: CASSKTSVSSYEQYF.